Shown below are 30 T cell receptor beta chains from a single sample sequenced in a study of blood T cell repertoires in COVID-19. Here immunoSEQ multiplex PCR was the method, and the copy in TCRdb shows in-frame clones only, minus some. In the table there are over 200,000 clones, about nine tenths of which are singletons. The source material was peripheral blood. The receptors derive from a man aged 60 to 69 who had recovered from COVID-19.

The J gene is TRBJ2-5, the V gene TRBV9; D unresolved. Germline V CDR1 and CDR2: SGDLS, YYNGEE. Deletions cut 4 bases from V and 4 bases from J, with 11 bases between. The CDR3 spans 13 residues. The CDR3 DNA is TGTGCCAGCAGCTTGAGCCGCGGAGAGACCCAGTACTTC. The encoded protein is CASSLSRGETQYF.

The rearrangement joins TRBV19 to TRBJ1-6; TRBD1 matches at 7 bases. With V trimmed by 1 base and J by 8 bases, 5 bases remained unmatched. CDR3 length: 15 amino acids. Germline loops: CDR1 LNHDA, CDR2 SQIVND (reference sequence). The CDR3 DNA follows: TGTGCCAGTAGTATAGTCGACAGGGATGATTCACCCCTCCACTTT. Translating it yields CASSIVDRDDSPLHF.

V and J are TRBV19 and TRBJ2-5; 12 bases map to TRBD2. The V segment lost 4 bases and the J segment 5 bases; nucleotides outside the gene matches: 2. Per germline, CDR1 LNHDA and CDR2 SQIVND (reference sequence). There are 14 residues in the CDR3. Written as DNA, the CDR3 is TGTGCCAGTAGTAGACTAGCGGGGGATGAGACCCAGTACTTC. This encodes CASSRLAGDETQYF. The whole variable domain, remainder taken from reference TRBV19 and TRBJ2-5, is DGGITQSPKYLFRKEGQNVTLSCEQNLNHDAMYWYRQDPGQGLRLIYYSQIVNDFQKGDIAEGYSVSREKKESFPLTVTSAQKNPTAFYLCASSRLAGDETQYFGPGTRLLVL.

The V and J genes are TRBV6-5 and TRBJ1-5; D might be TRBD1 (5 bases). The V gene's germline CDR1 is MNHEY and CDR2 SVGAGI. The CDR3 contains 12 residues. Trimming removed 6 bases from V and 9 bases from J, with 12 bases in between. DNA of the CDR3: TGTGCCAGCAGCCAGGGAAGAGGGCCCCAGCATTTT. This encodes CASSQGRGPQHF.

The rearrangement links TRBV19 to TRBJ2-1; 11 positions agree with TRBD1. J was trimmed by 8 bases and V by 3 bases; bases with no gene match: 6. Germline V CDR1 and CDR2: LNHDA, SQIVND (reference sequence). The CDR3 is made up of 15 amino acids. The CDR3 spells CASSMVGQGVDEQFF. In DNA, the CDR3 is TGTGCCAGTAGTATGGTGGGACAGGGGGTGGATGAGCAGTTCTTC.

As for this clone: This sample includes further DNA sequences coding for the same CDR3. The rearrangement uses TRBV19 and TRBJ2-5; D unresolved. Germline V gene lookup returns CDR1 LNHDA and CDR2 SQIVND (reference sequence). V was clipped by 6 bases and J by 5 bases, with 7 bases between them. The CDR3 is 11 amino acids. The CDR3 DNA follows: TGTGCCAGTAGCATCAGGGAGACCCAGTACTTC. Translation gives CASSIRETQYF.

This rearrangement joins TRBV28 to TRBJ1-4, with 7 bases fitting TRBD1. The germline gives CDR1 MDHEN, CDR2 SYDVKM. Trimming removed 5 bases from V and 8 bases from J; junction bases left unmatched: 11. This CDR3 contains 15 residues. CDR3 in DNA: TGTGCCAGCAGTCAATTACAGGGGCCGCGGGAAAAACTGTTTTTT. Amino acid sequence: CASSQLQGPREKLFF.

The chain joins TRBV7-6 to TRBJ2-3; D may be TRBD1 (6 bases). Germline values: CDR1 SGHVS, CDR2 FNYEAQ. This CDR3 is 15 amino acids long. Trimming left V 6 bases short and J 4 bases short, with 17 bases between. CDR3 loop: CASSTRDTTPDTQYF. The CDR3 nucleotides are TGTGCCAGCAGTACCCGGGACACGACCCCAGATACGCAGTATTTT.

The chain links TRBV29-1 to TRBJ2-1; the match to TRBD2 covers 9 bases. Trimming took 1 base from V and 0 from J; bases not matched to a gene: 1. This CDR3 has 15 amino acids. CDR1 SQVTM and CDR2 ANQGSEA come from the germline V gene. CDR3 bases: TGCAGCGTTGAAGGGACTAGCGACTCCTACAATGAGCAGTTCTTC. Translation gives CSVEGTSDSYNEQFF.

V and J are TRBV19 and TRBJ1-2; no firm D call. V was clipped by 9 bases and J by 2 bases, with 10 bases between them. The CDR3 is 12 residues long. The germline CDR1 and CDR2 sequences are LNHDA and SQIVND (reference sequence). The CDR3 sequence is CASTFQNYGYTF. The DNA for the CDR3 is TGTGCCAGCACATTTCAGAACTATGGCTACACCTTC.

The rearrangement uses TRBV6-6 and TRBJ2-7, with 12 bases identical to TRBD1. The CDR3 covers 19 residues. Germline values: CDR1 MNHNY, CDR2 SVGAGI (reference sequence). The ends lost 7 bases at V and 2 bases at J; junction bases unmatched: 18. CDR3 nucleotide sequence: TGTGCCAGCACTCGCGTCGGGACAGGGGGCCTGCGGGGCACCTACGAGCAGTACTTC. It yields the protein CASTRVGTGGLRGTYEQYF.

CDR3 bases: TGTGCCAGCAGCCCACGAAGCGGGGGGTGGAATGAGCAGTTCTTC. This sequence encodes CASSPRSGGWNEQFF. The chain joins TRBV7-3 to TRBJ2-1; 9 bases are shared with TRBD2. The CDR3 sequence is 15 residues long. The V gene's germline CDR1 is SGHTA and CDR2 FQGTGA. V lost 5 bases and J lost 7; bases outside the gene matches: 9.

DNA of the CDR3: TGTGCCAGCAGCGTAGGTACAGGTTCTATTTCACCCCTCCACTTT. Translated, it gives CASSVGTGSISPLHF. This sequence joins TRBV9 and TRBJ1-6; TRBD1 is a possible D gene (5 bases). The CDR3 extends over 15 amino acids. Germline V lookup: CDR1 SGDLS, CDR2 YYNGEE. Trimming shortened V by 0 bases and J by 9 bases, and 13 bases separated the two germline ends.

J is TRBJ2-2 and V is TRBV19; 10 positions match TRBD1. The germline CDR1 and CDR2 sequences are LNHDA and SQIVND (reference sequence). This CDR3 has 14 amino acids. Trimming at V came to 11 bases and at J to 3 bases, leaving 6 bases not matched to a gene. CDR3 residues: CARTGTGDTGELFF. The CDR3 bases are TGTGCCCGCACCGGGACAGGGGACACCGGGGAGCTGTTTTTT.

V gene TRBV6-5 combines with J gene TRBJ1-6; D is undetermined. The V gene's germline CDR1 is MNHEY and CDR2 SVGAGI. Between the trimmed V and J ends, which lost 7 bases and 9 bases, there was a span of 16 bases. The CDR3 spans 14 residues. The CDR3 region is CASILGPRGSPLHF. The CDR3, as DNA: TGTGCCAGCATACTTGGGCCACGGGGTTCACCCCTCCACTTT.

The chain recombines TRBV11-2 with TRBJ2-1; 8 nucleotides line up with TRBD1. The CDR3 loop spans 16 amino acids. The V gene's germline CDR1 is SGHAT and CDR2 FQNNGV. Trimming cost V 1 base and J 0 bases; bases outside gene matches: 2. The DNA of the CDR3 is TGTGCCAGCAGCTTAGGAGACAGGGGCTCCTACAATGAGCAGTTCTTC. As protein: CASSLGDRGSYNEQFF.

The chain couples TRBV11-3 to TRBJ2-3; 14 nucleotides align to TRBD2. V was pared by 4 bases and J by 4 bases, with 4 bases of the junction left unmatched. The CDR3 covers 16 residues. CDR1 is SGHNT and CDR2 is YENEEA in the germline V gene. CDR3 loop: CASSSGLAGDPDTQYF. The CDR3 DNA sequence: TGTGCCAGCAGCTCGGGACTAGCGGGAGATCCAGATACGCAGTATTTT.

The V gene is TRBV2, the J gene TRBJ1-5, with D uncertain. Germline V gene sequence: CDR1 SNHLY, CDR2 FYNNEI. The CDR3 has 14 residues. The germline V and J ends were trimmed by 3 bases and 5 bases, with 11 bases remaining between them. CDR3 bases: TGTGCCAGCAGTGATCTAGGCCGCTATCAGCCCCAGCATTTT. This sequence encodes CASSDLGRYQPQHF.

V and J are TRBV5-4 and TRBJ2-3; 10 bases fit TRBD2. Germline V lookup: CDR1 SGHNT, CDR2 YYREEE (reference sequence). The CDR3 length is 16 residues. Losses at the gene ends were 4 bases for V and 2 bases for J; bases not matched to a gene: 7. The CDR3 region is CASSPGLAQTTDTQYF. The CDR3 region has the DNA TGTGCCAGCAGCCCGGGACTAGCGCAAACCACAGATACGCAGTATTTT.

The V call is TRBV18, the J call TRBJ2-7; possible D gene TRBD1, 5 bases. CDR3 length: 14 residues. CDR1 is KGHSH, CDR2 LQKENI, per germline. The V and J ends lost 0 bases and 3 bases respectively, with 9 bases between them. The CDR3, as DNA: TGTGCCAGCTCACCACCAGGGGCGATCTACGAGCAGTACTTC. This gives the protein CASSPPGAIYEQYF.

This chain links TRBV27 with TRBJ1-5, with TRBD1 matching over 9 bases. This CDR3 has 15 residues. Germline V CDR1 and CDR2: MNHEY, SMNVEV (reference sequence). V was pared by 6 bases and J by 6 bases, with 9 bases of the junction left unmatched. Here the CDR3 DNA reads TGTGCCAGCAGCGGGACAGGGTGGCCAAGTCAGCCCCAGCATTTT. This sequence encodes CASSGTGWPSQPQHF.

The chain carries TRBV7-9 and TRBJ1-2; possibly TRBD1 for D (5 bases). The CDR3 covers 14 residues. Germline V CDR1 and CDR2: SEHNR, FQNEAQ (reference sequence). V lost 5 bases to trimming and J lost 4 bases, with 14 bases between them. The CDR3 loop is CASSPGRDGYGYTF. CDR3 nucleotides: TGTGCCAGCAGCCCGGGGCGGGACGGCTATGGCTACACCTTC. Full variable domain (missing parts from reference TRBV7-9 and TRBJ1-2): DTGVSQNPRHKITKRGQNVTFRCDPISEHNRLYWYRQTLGQGPEFLTYFQNEAQLEKSRLLSDRFSAERPKGSFSTLEIQRTEQGDSAMYLCASSPGRDGYGYTFGSGTRLTVV.

This clone was seen many times. The chain is built from TRBV6-1 and TRBJ2-7; D remains ambiguous. The V and J ends lost 0 bases and 0 bases respectively, with 12 bases between them. Germline CDR1 and CDR2: MNHNS and SASEGT. This CDR3 spans 16 amino acids. The CDR3 DNA reads TGTGCCAGCAGTGAAGCAGGAATGGAGAGCTCCTACGAGCAGTACTTC. It specifies CASSEAGMESSYEQYF.

As DNA, the CDR3 is TGTGCCAGCAGGGCAGGGACTAGCGGGAGATCGACAGATACGCAGTATTTT. Protein sequence: CASRAGTSGRSTDTQYF. The V and J genes are TRBV2 and TRBJ2-3; 14 nucleotides align to TRBD2. CDR3 size: 17 residues. The germline V gene encodes CDR1 SNHLY and CDR2 FYNNEI. The V gene end was trimmed by 6 bases and the J gene end by 3 bases; junction bases not matched to a gene: 8.

The chain is built from TRBV7-6 and TRBJ2-5; D not certain. The CDR3 has 12 amino acids. CDR1 is SGHVS, CDR2 FNYEAQ, per germline. Trimming cost V 5 bases and J 4 bases, with 8 bases left between them. Here the CDR3 DNA reads TGTGCCAGCAGCCCCCCTCGAGAGACCCAGTACTTC. Residues: CASSPPRETQYF.

This chain links TRBV6-5 with TRBJ1-1, with 8 bases matching TRBD1. Germline assignment: CDR1 MNHEY and CDR2 SVGAGI. The V segment lost 6 bases and the J segment 3 bases; nucleotides outside the gene matches: 9. The CDR3 runs 15 residues. The CDR3 DNA follows: TGTGCCAGCAGCGCAGGGGGCGCCGGGGACACTGAAGCTTTCTTT. Its protein product is CASSAGGAGDTEAFF.

This chain uses TRBV6-6 with TRBJ2-5, with a tentative D call TRBD2 (6 bases). Germline CDR1 MNHNY, CDR2 SVGAGI (reference sequence). This CDR3 region has 14 residues. Between the trimmed V and J ends, which lost 2 bases and 4 bases, there was a span of 11 bases. The CDR3 here is CASSYAGRGETQYF. The CDR3 nucleotides are TGTGCCAGCAGTTACGCAGGGCGGGGAGAGACCCAGTACTTC.

The chain employs TRBV27 and TRBJ1-2; TRBD1 aligns across 7 bases. The CDR3 sequence is 12 residues long. Trimming removed 4 bases from V and 8 bases from J; junction bases left unmatched: 4. From germline, CDR1 is MNHEY and CDR2 SMNVEV (reference sequence). This chain's CDR3 is CASSSRDSGYTF. The CDR3 DNA reads as TGTGCCAGCAGTTCCCGGGACAGCGGCTACACCTTC.

The chain employs TRBV5-1 and TRBJ1-4; 10 bases align to TRBD1. Germline CDR1 and CDR2: SGHRS and YFSETQ. The CDR3 spans 17 residues. Losses at the gene ends were 0 bases for V and 5 bases for J; bases not matched to a gene: 7. CDR3 residues: CASSLAGQGVKNEKLFF. The DNA of the CDR3 is TGCGCCAGCAGCTTGGCAGGACAGGGGGTAAAGAATGAAAAACTGTTTTTT.

The CDR3 region has the DNA TGTGCCAGCAGCAGACAGGGCCTCGAGCAGTACTTC. This sequence encodes CASSRQGLEQYF. The chain is built from TRBV7-2 and TRBJ2-7; 7 bases fit TRBD1. Germline values: CDR1 SGHTA, CDR2 FQGNSA. This CDR3 region has 12 residues. The junction had 4 bases not matched to a gene; V was cut back by 5 bases and J by 6 bases.